These T cell receptor beta chains were read from a single sample in a study of cytomegalovirus exposure and HLA in healthy donors. Repertoires were generated with immunoSEQ multiplex PCR, while TCRdb's copy carries only in-frame clones and drops some. The sample yields under 200,000 clones, roughly 80% seen once. Sequencing used PBMCs. The receptors stem from a male donor in good health and CMV-seronegative. The CDR3 runs from the conserved cysteine through the conserved F or W. A row's size may be missing; if present it is once, few, many or a size class.

v_call	j_call	clone_size	cdr3_aa
TRBV19	TRBJ1-1	-	CASSDPAGVTEAFF
TRBV19	TRBJ2-3	-	CASVGFGTADTQYF
TRBV4-1	TRBJ2-3	once	CASSLDSGTSTDTQYF
TRBV5-4	TRBJ1-1	few	CASSLYGGPGTEAFF
TRBV6-1	TRBJ1-5	few	CASSEAPRVNQPQHF
TRBV11-2	TRBJ1-1	-	CASSPQGGEAFF
TRBV5-6	TRBJ2-1	few	CASSSGQGISYNEQFF
TRBV6-1	TRBJ1-1	once	CASSEQKNTEAFF
TRBV5-1	TRBJ2-2	-	CASSFGQGSTGELFF
TRBV30	TRBJ1-1	-	CAWSPLGHQNTEAFF
TRBV28	TRBJ2-5	few	CASSLEDRWGGETQYF
TRBV20-1	TRBJ2-1	-	CSARALQEQFF
TRBV27	TRBJ1-1	-	CASSLWDSTEAFF
TRBV6-5	TRBJ1-1	-	CASTPGLITEAFF
TRBV2	TRBJ2-2	-	CASSANRAHTGELFF
TRBV19	TRBJ2-1	few	CASSSGGLARNEQFF
TRBV2	TRBJ2-7	-	CASRGGRVLEEQYF
TRBV7-2	TRBJ2-7	-	CASSLGTSGASYEQYF
TRBV7-9	TRBJ2-7	-	CASSPGTHLEQYF
TRBV10-3	TRBJ1-1	-	CAISELASEAFF
TRBV13	TRBJ2-5	-	CASSRLPSGGVVETQYF
TRBV28	TRBJ1-2	-	CASSAPGTGDGYTF
TRBV12-5	TRBJ1-1	-	CASGLGSLTEAFF
TRBV4-2	TRBJ2-7	few	CASSQGLGGGGRDEQYF
TRBV25-1	TRBJ2-7	-	CASEGTGLYEQYF
TRBV19	TRBJ1-1	-	CASTGVGGLWTEAFF
TRBV7-3	TRBJ1-1	-	CASSSQGGGTEAFF
TRBV27	TRBJ2-3	-	CASSSGRGADTQYF
TRBV4-3	TRBJ2-2	-	CASSQAGTGSGELFF
TRBV6-4	TRBJ2-6	-	CASSDSGAGANVLTF
TRBV19	TRBJ2-7	-	CVRTGFSYEQYF
TRBV6-1	TRBJ1-6	-	CASSDGSSSGVGYSPLHF
TRBV28	TRBJ2-1	few	CASSSRGRALNEQFF
TRBV5-1	TRBJ2-2	-	CASSLAGSTGELFF
TRBV28	TRBJ1-1	few	CASSLLNTEAFF
TRBV11-3	TRBJ2-1	few	CASSLDSQGDNEQFF
TRBV27	TRBJ1-1	-	CASSSLQGAASVTEAFF
TRBV5-1	TRBJ2-5	-	CASSGTSRETQYF
TRBV7-3	TRBJ1-1	-	CASRPGTGNTEAFF
TRBV2	TRBJ1-5	-	CASSVGASQPQHF
TRBV9	TRBJ2-5	-	CASSDTGTGEETQYF
TRBV2	TRBJ2-3	few	CASSPYPRLVTDTQYF
TRBV5-1	TRBJ1-1	-	CASSATGLNTEAFF
TRBV4-1	TRBJ2-7	once	CASSQGLANRYEQYF
TRBV2	TRBJ1-5	-	CASSGRTPDQPQHF
TRBV19	TRBJ2-1	-	CASSMAGGTYNEQFF
TRBV7-9	TRBJ2-5	-	CASSARLAEETQYF
TRBV5-1	TRBJ2-3	few	CASSPSGLAIDTQYF
TRBV28	TRBJ1-5	-	CASSLGPGGNQPQHF
TRBV7-9	TRBJ2-7	-	CASSSRTDSYEQYF
TRBV9	TRBJ2-6	-	CASSVERLAGSGANVLTF
TRBV19	TRBJ1-1	-	CASRIGTGGTEAFF
TRBV5-6	TRBJ2-7	-	CASSLISTYEQYF
TRBV11-2	TRBJ2-3	few	CASSLTPGGTDTQYF
TRBV19	TRBJ1-1	once	CASTPNNGGAFF